These 17 T cell receptor beta chains were sequenced from one sample in a study of cytomegalovirus exposure and HLA in healthy donors. Primers: 60 Vbeta forward and 13 Jbeta reverse. The protocol was immunoSEQ multiplex PCR, while the TCRdb copy is restricted to in-frame clones and leaves out a portion. The sample shows 180,000 or so clones, around 80% of them seen only once. The sample taken for sequencing was PBMCs. These receptors were collected from a middle-aged man in good health and CMV-seronegative.

The rearrangement joins TRBV7-2 to TRBJ1-2; D is uncertain. This CDR3 contains 14 residues. The germline gives CDR1 SGHTA, CDR2 FQGNSA. The V end lost 3 bases, the J end lost 7 bases, and 15 bases lay between the germline ends. CDR3 sequence: CASSFTDEEGGYTF. The CDR3, as DNA: TGTGCCAGCAGCTTTACCGACGAGGAAGGTGGCTACACCTTC.

V and J are TRBV5-1 and TRBJ1-4, with 8 bases fitting TRBD1. The CDR3 runs 15 residues. With V trimmed by 4 bases and J by 6 bases, 8 bases remained unmatched. The germline V gene encodes CDR1 SGHRS and CDR2 YFSETQ. The CDR3 here is CASSLGQVLYEKLFF. CDR3 nucleotide sequence: TGCGCCAGCAGCCTGGGACAGGTTCTGTATGAAAAACTGTTTTTT.

The J gene is TRBJ2-1, the V gene TRBV5-4; D is unclear. The CDR3 is 14 amino acids. Trimming took off 0 bases at V and 8 bases at J, with 12 bases between the two ends. CDR1 and CDR2 from the germline V gene are SGHNT and YYREEE (reference sequence). Here the CDR3 reads CASSLGANEHEQFF. As DNA, the CDR3 is TGTGCCAGCAGCTTGGGGGCCAACGAGCATGAGCAGTTCTTC.

Notes on this clone: Mismatch with germline at one junction end may stem from a read error. The rearrangement joins TRBV6-5 to TRBJ2-5, with 13 bases matching TRBD2. The CDR3 totals 14 residues. Germline CDR1 is MNHEY and CDR2 is SVGAGI. The CDR3 nucleotides are TGTGCCTGCAGGGGACTAGCGGGAAGAGAGACCCAGTACTTC. Translating it yields CACRGLAGRETQYF.

The V gene is TRBV11-3, the J gene TRBJ2-7; D is possibly TRBD1 (6 bases). The V and J ends lost 3 bases and 2 bases respectively, with 8 bases between them. From germline, CDR1 is SGHNT and CDR2 YENEEA. The CDR3 is 13 amino acids. The CDR3 DNA reads TGTGCCAGCAGCTTGGACAGTGCCTACGAGCAGTACTTC. It yields the protein CASSLDSAYEQYF. The variable domain in full, with the rest retrieved from reference TRBV11-3 and TRBJ2-7, is EAGVVQSPRYKIIEKKQPVAFWCNPISGHNTLYWYLQNLGQGPELLIRYENEEAVDDSQLPKDRFSAERLKGVDSTLKIQPAELGDSAVYLCASSLDSAYEQYFGPGTRLTVT.

The J gene is TRBJ2-7, the V gene TRBV5-1; 7 positions match TRBD1. The length of the CDR3 is 15 residues. V shed 0 bases and J 0 bases; nucleotides not matched to a gene: 3. Germline CDR1 reads SGHRS; CDR2 reads YFSETQ. The CDR3 loop is CASSLDGTASYEQYF. The CDR3, as DNA: TGCGCCAGCAGCTTGGATGGGACAGCCTCCTACGAGCAGTACTTC. Full variable domain (rest looked up from reference TRBV5-1 and TRBJ2-7): KAGVTQTPRYLIKTRGQQVTLSCSPISGHRSVSWYQQTPGQGLQFLFEYFSETQRNKGNFPGRFSGRQFSNSRSEMNVSTLELGDSALYLCASSLDGTASYEQYFGPGTRLTVT.

With regard to this clone: The germline gene is not matched at one end of the junction; a read error may be the cause. In DNA, the CDR3 is TGTGCTAGCAGCCCTGGGACAGGGAAGGATACGCAGTATTTT. Protein sequence: CASSPGTGKDTQYF. The V call is TRBV7-7, the J call TRBJ2-3, with 9 bases fitting TRBD1. Germline lookup yields CDR1 SSHAT and CDR2 FNYEAQ (reference sequence). The CDR3 is 14 residues long.

This rearrangement joins TRBV19 to TRBJ1-4; 7 positions match TRBD1. The ends lost 6 bases at V and 3 bases at J; junction bases unmatched: 4. Germline V gene sequence: CDR1 LNHDA, CDR2 SQIVND (reference sequence). The CDR3 contains 14 residues. The CDR3 DNA sequence: TGTGCCAGTAGCACACAGGGGTCTAATGAAAAACTGTTTTTT. It encodes CASSTQGSNEKLFF. The complete variable domain, with remaining parts taken from reference TRBV19 and TRBJ1-4, reads DGGITQSPKYLFRKEGQNVTLSCEQNLNHDAMYWYRQDPGQGLRLIYYSQIVNDFQKGDIAEGYSVSREKKESFPLTVTSAQKNPTAFYLCASSTQGSNEKLFFGSGTQLSVL.

The count of this clone is one. The chain is built from TRBV27 and TRBJ2-3; the match to TRBD2 covers 11 bases. CDR1 and CDR2 (germline): MNHEY, SMNVEV (reference sequence). The CDR3 runs 18 residues. Germline trimming cut 1 base from V and 1 base from J; bases unmatched to any gene: 7. This chain's CDR3 is CASSLYSGRALGTDTQYF. The DNA for the CDR3 is TGTGCCAGCAGTTTATATAGCGGGAGGGCCCTCGGCACAGATACGCAGTATTTT.

The rearrangement joins TRBV2 to TRBJ1-6, with a tentative D call TRBD1 (5 bases). Trimming removed 6 bases at V and 3 bases at J, with 9 bases between. This CDR3 region has 14 residues. Germline CDR1 reads SNHLY; CDR2 reads FYNNEI. The CDR3 spells CASRTGVYNSPLHF. For the CDR3, the DNA is TGTGCCAGCAGGACGGGGGTCTATAATTCACCCCTCCACTTT.

The J gene is TRBJ2-3, the V gene TRBV5-4; D is perhaps TRBD1 (6 bases). CDR1 and CDR2 from the germline V gene are SGHNT and YYREEE (reference sequence). There are 13 residues in the CDR3. V dropped 5 bases and J dropped 1 base, with 8 bases sitting between them. Written as DNA, the CDR3 is TGTGCCAGCAGGGGGGCCGGCACAGATACGCAGTATTTT. Translating gives CASRGAGTDTQYF.

A few counts support this clone. This CDR3 is CSVTSGRMQAFF. The DNA for the CDR3 is TGCAGCGTAACTAGCGGGAGGATGCAGGCGTTCTTC. The chain is built from TRBV29-1 and TRBJ2-1; TRBD2 aligns across 12 bases. The germline gives CDR1 SQVTM, CDR2 ANQGSEA. The ends lost 6 bases at V and 15 bases at J; junction bases unmatched: 9. This CDR3 has 12 amino acids.

The CDR3, as DNA: TGTGCCAGCAGTAGTAGCCCAGATACGCAGTATTTT. It codes for CASSSSPDTQYF. The rearrangement uses TRBV6-6 and TRBJ2-3, with D unclear. This CDR3 has 12 residues. Germline V gene lookup returns CDR1 MNHNY and CDR2 SVGAGI (reference sequence). Trimming cost V 5 bases and J 4 bases, with 7 bases left between them.

This chain links TRBV11-3 with TRBJ1-3; 7 positions agree with TRBD1. Germline V gene lookup returns CDR1 SGHNT and CDR2 YENEEA. The CDR3 runs to 17 residues. The V segment lost 4 bases and the J segment 0 bases; nucleotides outside the gene matches: 9. In DNA form, the CDR3 reads TGTGCCAGCAGCTCAATGACAGGGATCAGCTCTGGAAACACCATATATTTT. Amino acids: CASSSMTGISSGNTIYF.

The table lists this clone with a few counts. This chain links TRBV5-8 with TRBJ1-4; D unclear. CDR1 is SGHTS, CDR2 YDEGEE, per germline. The CDR3 loop spans 15 amino acids. The V and J ends lost 1 base and 3 bases respectively, with 10 bases between them. The CDR3 region is CASSLYGYANEKLFF. The DNA of the CDR3 is TGTGCCAGCAGCTTGTACGGTTATGCTAATGAAAAACTGTTTTTT.

The V call is TRBV2, the J call TRBJ2-5; a possible D gene is TRBD1 (5 bases). Trimming pared 8 bases from V and 5 bases from J, leaving 18 bases between. The CDR3 is 14 residues long. Germline assignment: CDR1 SNHLY and CDR2 FYNNEI. CDR3 sequence: CASEPLGVGETQYF. The DNA for the CDR3 is TGTGCCAGCGAACCTTTAGGGGTAGGGGAGACCCAGTACTTC.

Turning to this clone: Within the sample, other DNA sequences also encode this same CDR3. The chain combines TRBV2 with TRBJ1-1; D call uncertain. The CDR3 runs 14 residues. With 0 bases removed from V and 4 bases from J, the gap between germline ends came to 9 bases. Germline-derived CDR1 and CDR2 are SNHLY and FYNNEI. CDR3: CASSEARGFTEAFF. The CDR3 DNA reads TGTGCCAGCAGTGAAGCGCGGGGTTTCACTGAAGCTTTCTTT.